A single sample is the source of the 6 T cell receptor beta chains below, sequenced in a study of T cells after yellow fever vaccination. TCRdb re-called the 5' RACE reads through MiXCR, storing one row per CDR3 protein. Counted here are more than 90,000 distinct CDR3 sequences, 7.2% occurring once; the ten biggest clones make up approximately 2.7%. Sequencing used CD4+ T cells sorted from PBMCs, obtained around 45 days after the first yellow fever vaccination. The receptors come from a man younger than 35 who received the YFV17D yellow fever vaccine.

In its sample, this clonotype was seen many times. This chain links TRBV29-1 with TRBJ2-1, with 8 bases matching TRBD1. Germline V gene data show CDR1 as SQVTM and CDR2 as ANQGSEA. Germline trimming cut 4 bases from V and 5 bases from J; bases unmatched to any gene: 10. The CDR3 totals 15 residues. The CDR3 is CSVGRGRTGNNEQFF. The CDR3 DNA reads TGCAGCGTTGGCCGGGGGAGGACAGGGAACAATGAGCAGTTCTTC.

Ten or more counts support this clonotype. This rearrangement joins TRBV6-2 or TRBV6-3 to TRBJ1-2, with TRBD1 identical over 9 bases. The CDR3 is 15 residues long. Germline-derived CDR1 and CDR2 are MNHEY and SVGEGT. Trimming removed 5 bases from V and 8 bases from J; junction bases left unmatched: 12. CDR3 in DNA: TGTGCCAGCAGTCCGACCGGGGACAGGGTAATCGGCTACACCTTC. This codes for CASSPTGDRVIGYTF.

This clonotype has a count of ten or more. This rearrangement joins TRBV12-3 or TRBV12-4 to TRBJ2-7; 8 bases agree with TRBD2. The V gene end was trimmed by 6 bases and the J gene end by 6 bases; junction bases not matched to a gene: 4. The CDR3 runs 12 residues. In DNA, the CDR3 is TGTGCCAGCAGCCTGCGGGGGGCCGAGCAGTACGTC. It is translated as CASSLRGAEQYV.

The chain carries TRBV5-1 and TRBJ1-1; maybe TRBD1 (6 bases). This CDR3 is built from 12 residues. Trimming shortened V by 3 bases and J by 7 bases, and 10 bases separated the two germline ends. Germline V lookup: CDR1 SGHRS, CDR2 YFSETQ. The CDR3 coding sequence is TGCGCCAGCAGCTCACAGGGAATTGAAGCTTTCTTT. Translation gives CASSSQGIEAFF. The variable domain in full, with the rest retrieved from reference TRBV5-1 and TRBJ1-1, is KAGVTQTPRYLIKTRGQQVTLSCSPISGHRSVSWYQQTPGQGLQFLFEYFSETQRNKGNFPGRFSGRQFSNSRSEMNVSTLELGDSALYLCASSSQGIEAFFGQGTRLTVV.

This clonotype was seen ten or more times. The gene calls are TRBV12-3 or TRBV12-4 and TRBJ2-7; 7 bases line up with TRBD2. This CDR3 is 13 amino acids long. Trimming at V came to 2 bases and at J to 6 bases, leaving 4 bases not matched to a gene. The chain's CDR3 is CASSLRGRVEQYF. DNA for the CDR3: TGTGCCAGCAGTTTACGGGGGAGGGTCGAGCAGTACTTC.

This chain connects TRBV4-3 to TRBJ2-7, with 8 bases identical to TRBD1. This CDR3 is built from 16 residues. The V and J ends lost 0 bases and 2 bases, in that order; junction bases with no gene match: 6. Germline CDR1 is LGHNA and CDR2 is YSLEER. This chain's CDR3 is CASSQDWSGGPYEQYF. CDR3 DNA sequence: TGCGCCAGCAGCCAAGATTGGTCAGGGGGCCCCTACGAGCAGTACTTC.